This T cell receptor (beta chain) was recovered during a study of shared clonotypes between healthy human individuals. Study outcomes and limitations: Shared clonotypes across all four donors exceeded non-shared ones in generation probability. Naive CD4 clonotypes were shared across a few donors at roughly 5%.

Terminally differentiated effector memory CD45RA+ cells were left out of the naive CD8 fraction, which was CD45RO-negative and positively selected for CCR7. Methods used by the authors: There were no quality scores in the junction-only immunoSEQ sequences, so filtering differed. Produced via immunoSEQ multiplex PCR; TCRdb's table is partial and in-frame only. V, J and clone size reflect that table, while D and trimming were determined from the DNA. The repertoire holds about 800,000 clones, with roughly 96% as singletons. Concerning this clone itself: Antigen: not known.

The material sequenced was naive CD8+ T cells sorted from blood. The receptor was isolated from a man aged 30 to 39 in good health.

The CDR3 nucleotides are TGTGCCAGCAGCTTAGACAGGCAGAACACTGAAGCTTTCTTT. Its translation is CASSLDRQNTEAFF. V gene TRBV7-2 combines with J gene TRBJ1-1, with D maybe TRBD1 (5 bases). V was clipped by 1 base and J by 1 base, with 7 bases between them. Germline CDR1 SGHTA, CDR2 FQGNSA. This CDR3 has 14 residues.